The 22 T cell receptor beta chains below were found in one sample sequenced in a study of blood T cell repertoires in COVID-19. TCRdb's copy holds only in-frame clones and misses some; the assay was immunoSEQ multiplex PCR. The sample has 300,000 to 450,000 clones; roughly 87% are singletons. The specimen sequenced was PBMCs or T cells enriched from blood (not recorded which). The source of these receptors is a woman younger than 45 who had recovered from COVID-19.

This clone was recorded only once. This chain uses TRBV5-1 with TRBJ2-3; D not resolved. Germline V CDR1 and CDR2: SGHRS, YFSETQ. The CDR3 is made up of 16 amino acids. The V end lost 7 bases, the J end lost 1 base, and 19 bases lay between the germline ends. The CDR3 coding sequence is TGCGCCAGCGGCCAACCTTCTTCGGGTGGCACAGATACGCAGTATTTT. This encodes CASGQPSSGGTDTQYF. The entire variable domain, with the rest obtained from reference TRBV5-1 and TRBJ2-3, is as follows: KAGVTQTPRYLIKTRGQQVTLSCSPISGHRSVSWYQQTPGQGLQFLFEYFSETQRNKGNFPGRFSGRQFSNSRSEMNVSTLELGDSALYLCASGQPSSGGTDTQYFGPGTRLTVL.

The chain has TRBV5-6 and TRBJ2-7; no reliable D call. V was clipped by 5 bases and J by 6 bases, with 15 bases between them. CDR3 length equals 13 residues. Germline V gene data show CDR1 as SGHDT and CDR2 as YYEEEE. The CDR3 DNA reads as TGTGCCAGCAGTACTCAACATCCGGGCGAGCAGTACTTC. Its translation is CASSTQHPGEQYF. The full variable domain, in which reference TRBV5-6 and TRBJ2-7 provide the parts outside the CDR3, is DAGVTQSPTHLIKTRGQQVTLRCSPKSGHDTVSWYQQALGQGPQFIFQYYEEEERQRGNFPDRFSGHQFPNYSSELNVNALLLGDSALYLCASSTQHPGEQYFGPGTRLTVT.

This clone was recorded once. The chain recombines TRBV11-2 with TRBJ2-1; perhaps TRBD2 as D (5 bases). The CDR3 totals 13 residues. The germline CDR1 and CDR2 sequences are SGHAT and FQNNGV. Trimming took off 4 bases at V and 4 bases at J, with 8 bases between the two ends. Here the CDR3 reads CASSSEVYNEQFF. CDR3 nucleotide sequence: TGTGCCAGCAGCTCGGAGGTATACAATGAGCAGTTCTTC. Using reference TRBV11-2 and TRBJ2-1 for the parts outside the CDR3, the full variable domain is EAGVAQSPRYKIIEKRQSVAFWCNPISGHATLYWYQQILGQGPKLLIQFQNNGVVDDSQLPKDRFSAERLKGVDSTLKIQPAKLEDSAVYLCASSSEVYNEQFFGPGTRLTVL.

This chain connects TRBV11-2 to TRBJ2-1, with D unclear. CDR3 size: 12 residues. Germline V gene sequence: CDR1 SGHAT, CDR2 FQNNGV. Trimming cost V 1 base and J 8 bases, with 6 bases left between them. The CDR3 DNA reads TGTGCCAGCAGCTTAGGCGTAGATGAGCAGTTCTTC. This gives the protein CASSLGVDEQFF.

The chain joins TRBV18 to TRBJ2-3, with D perhaps matching TRBD1 (6 bases). Trimming cost V 6 bases and J 4 bases, with 14 bases left between them. The CDR3 contains 14 residues. Germline CDR1 is KGHSH and CDR2 is LQKENI. The CDR3 nucleotides read TGTGCCAGCTCCAGTTTGGGGGCGGCAGATACGCAGTATTTT. This sequence encodes CASSSLGAADTQYF.

A remark on this clone: Other nucleotide sequences in the sample specify the same CDR3. The chain employs TRBV30 and TRBJ2-3; D is unclear. From germline, CDR1 is GTSNPN and CDR2 SVGIG (reference sequence). CDR3 length: 12 amino acids. Trimming left V 5 bases short and J 1 base short, with 7 bases between. Here the CDR3 DNA reads TGTGCCTGGGCCCCCGGCACAGATACGCAGTATTTT. It codes for CAWAPGTDTQYF.

The rearrangement joins TRBV9 to TRBJ1-6; D unclear. The V end was cut by 7 bases, the J end by 7 bases, with 9 bases between. Germline-derived CDR1 and CDR2 are SGDLS and YYNGEE. CDR3 length: 12 amino acids. CDR3: CASETGNSPLHF. The CDR3 DNA reads as TGTGCCAGCGAAACGGGAAATTCACCCCTCCACTTT.

The V call is TRBV27, the J call TRBJ1-5; no clear D. Germline V gene data show CDR1 as MNHEY and CDR2 as SMNVEV (reference sequence). V was pared by 5 bases and J by 5 bases, with 10 bases between. This CDR3 has 13 residues. In nucleotides, the CDR3 is TGTGCCAGCAGTCCAGGACTGCATCAGCCCCAGCATTTT. It encodes CASSPGLHQPQHF.

The rearrangement links TRBV27 to TRBJ2-7; the match to TRBD1 covers 10 bases. The CDR3 extends over 14 amino acids. Germline trimming cut 4 bases from V and 2 bases from J; bases unmatched to any gene: 2. The germline V gene has CDR1 MNHEY and CDR2 SMNVEV (reference sequence). The CDR3 DNA is TGTGCCAGCAGTTGGGGACAGGGGACCTACGAGCAGTACTTC. Its protein is CASSWGQGTYEQYF.

The chain recombines TRBV3-1 (or the pseudogene TRBV3-2) with TRBJ2-5; 9 bases map to TRBD2. The germline CDR1 and CDR2 sequences are LGHDT and YNNKEL (reference sequence). There are 17 residues in the CDR3. Unmatched junction bases numbered 15, after V lost 5 bases and J lost 5 bases. CDR3 nucleotides: TGTGCCAGCAGCAGCAACGCGGCGGGGGGGCCCCGGGAGACCCAGTACTTC. It is translated as CASSSNAAGGPRETQYF.

Turning to this clone: The junction departs from the called germline gene at one end, perhaps through a read error. The rearrangement links TRBV11-3 to TRBJ2-7; 9 bases line up with TRBD2. The CDR3 length is 14 residues. Germline V gene sequence: CDR1 SGHNT, CDR2 YENEEA. As DNA, the CDR3 is TGTGCCAGCAGCGCGGGACTAGCTGGGGGCCCAGTTGCCTTC. This gives the protein CASSAGLAGGPVAF.

The chain carries TRBV5-6 and TRBJ1-4; the match to TRBD1 covers 9 bases. V trimming: 3 bases; J trimming: 7 bases; junction bases outside the gene matches: 4. The CDR3 contains 14 residues. Germline-derived CDR1 and CDR2 are SGHDT and YYEEEE. Here the CDR3 reads CASSSQGAGEKLFF. For the CDR3, the DNA is TGTGCCAGCAGCTCACAGGGGGCGGGTGAAAAACTGTTTTTT. The whole variable domain, filled in from reference TRBV5-6 and TRBJ1-4, reads DAGVTQSPTHLIKTRGQQVTLRCSPKSGHDTVSWYQQALGQGPQFIFQYYEEEERQRGNFPDRFSGHQFPNYSSELNVNALLLGDSALYLCASSSQGAGEKLFFGSGTQLSVL.

The CDR3 protein is CASSFRTGGNSPLHF. Here the CDR3 DNA reads TGTGCCAGCAGCTTCCGGACAGGGGGAAATTCACCCCTCCACTTT. The rearrangement links TRBV5-6 to TRBJ1-6, with TRBD1 matching over 10 bases. Germline trimming cut 2 bases from V and 7 bases from J; bases unmatched to any gene: 3. The CDR3 consists of 15 residues. Per germline, CDR1 SGHDT and CDR2 YYEEEE.

The chain links TRBV27 to TRBJ2-3; 8 nucleotides agree with TRBD1. From germline, CDR1 is MNHEY and CDR2 SMNVEV (reference sequence). The CDR3 runs 18 residues. After removal of 2 bases from V and 3 bases from J, the junction contained 13 bases not matched to a gene. The CDR3 here is CASSLSSPTGGETDTQYF. Written as DNA, the CDR3 is TGTGCCAGCAGTTTAAGTTCCCCAACAGGGGGTGAAACAGATACGCAGTATTTT.

This chain joins TRBV7-8 and TRBJ2-5; D might be TRBD2 (5 bases). The CDR3 spans 16 residues. Trimming removed 8 bases from V and 1 base from J, with 20 bases in between. Germline CDR1 SGHVS, CDR2 FQNEAQ. The CDR3 DNA reads TGTGCCAGCTACTACACGAGCGGAGCCTTCCAAGAGACCCAGTACTTC. The encoded protein is CASYYTSGAFQETQYF.

V and J are TRBV28 and TRBJ1-1; 7 bases line up with TRBD1. CDR1 and CDR2 (germline): MDHEN, SYDVKM. Trimming cost V 6 bases and J 5 bases; bases outside gene matches: 6. CDR3 length equals 13 residues. The CDR3 loop is CASSTTGWTEAFF. The CDR3 DNA follows: TGTGCCAGCAGCACGACAGGGTGGACTGAAGCTTTCTTT.

V is TRBV15 and J is TRBJ1-5; D ambiguous. The V end was cut by 0 bases, the J end by 6 bases, with 9 bases between. The CDR3 is 14 residues long. CDR1 is LNHNV, CDR2 YYDKDF, per germline (reference sequence). CDR3 in amino acids: CATSRDGFSQPQHF. Written as DNA, the CDR3 is TGTGCCACCAGCAGAGACGGGTTCAGTCAGCCCCAGCATTTT.

This chain links TRBV9 with TRBJ2-3, with 10 bases identical to TRBD1. The germline CDR1 and CDR2 sequences are SGDLS and YYNGEE. The CDR3 is 19 residues long. The V segment lost 4 bases and the J segment 4 bases; nucleotides outside the gene matches: 18. CDR3 nucleotide sequence: TGTGCCAGCAGCCCCAACGTAGGGGCGGGGACAGGGGTTTCAGATACGCAGTATTTT. Translating it yields CASSPNVGAGTGVSDTQYF.

The chain combines TRBV20-1 with TRBJ2-1; TRBD1 matches at 9 bases. V shed 3 bases, J shed 3 bases, and the junction held 9 bases outside the gene matches. CDR1 is DFQATT and CDR2 is SNEGSKA in the germline V gene (reference sequence). The length of the CDR3 is 16 residues. The CDR3 loop reads CSASESGTGLYNEQFF. Here the CDR3 DNA reads TGCAGTGCTAGTGAGTCCGGGACAGGGCTCTACAATGAGCAGTTCTTC.

The chain couples TRBV5-1 to TRBJ1-6; no clear D gene. V gave up 2 bases and J gave up 0 bases, with 9 bases separating them. CDR1 is SGHRS, CDR2 YFSETQ, per germline. The CDR3 contains 16 residues. In nucleotides, the CDR3 is TGCGCCAGCAGCTTCCAGTCAAGCTCCTATAATTCACCCCTCCACTTT. It encodes CASSFQSSSYNSPLHF. The full variable domain, rest sourced from reference TRBV5-1 and TRBJ1-6, is KAGVTQTPRYLIKTRGQQVTLSCSPISGHRSVSWYQQTPGQGLQFLFEYFSETQRNKGNFPGRFSGRQFSNSRSEMNVSTLELGDSALYLCASSFQSSSYNSPLHFGNGTRLTVT.

The V call is TRBV28, the J call TRBJ2-2, with D possibly being TRBD2 (6 bases). Looked up from germline, CDR1 is MDHEN and CDR2 is SYDVKM. V lost 11 bases to trimming and J lost 2 bases, with 18 bases between them. The CDR3 totals 15 residues. As DNA, the CDR3 is TGTGCCGCCGGGGGTCCCGACCCAAACACCGGGGAGCTGTTTTTT. This sequence encodes CAAGGPDPNTGELFF.

The V call is TRBV27, the J call TRBJ1-2, with a weak D call TRBD1 (5 bases). There are 15 residues in the CDR3. Germline V gene sequence: CDR1 MNHEY, CDR2 SMNVEV (reference sequence). Trimming removed 2 bases from V and 5 bases from J, with 15 bases in between. The CDR3 DNA sequence: TGTGCCAGCAGTTTAACCGGGCGTGGGGGGTATGGCTACACCTTC. This sequence encodes CASSLTGRGGYGYTF.